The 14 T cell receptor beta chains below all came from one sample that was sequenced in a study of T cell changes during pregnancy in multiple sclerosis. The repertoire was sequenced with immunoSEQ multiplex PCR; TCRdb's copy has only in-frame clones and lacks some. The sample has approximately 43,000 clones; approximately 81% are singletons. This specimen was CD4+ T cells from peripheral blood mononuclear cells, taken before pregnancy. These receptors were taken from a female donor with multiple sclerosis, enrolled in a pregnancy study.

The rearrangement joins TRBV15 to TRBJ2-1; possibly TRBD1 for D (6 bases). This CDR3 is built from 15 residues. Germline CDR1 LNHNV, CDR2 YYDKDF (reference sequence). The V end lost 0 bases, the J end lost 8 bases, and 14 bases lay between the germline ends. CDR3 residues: CATSREPGQRHEQFF. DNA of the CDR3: TGTGCCACCAGCAGAGAACCGGGACAACGACATGAGCAGTTCTTC.

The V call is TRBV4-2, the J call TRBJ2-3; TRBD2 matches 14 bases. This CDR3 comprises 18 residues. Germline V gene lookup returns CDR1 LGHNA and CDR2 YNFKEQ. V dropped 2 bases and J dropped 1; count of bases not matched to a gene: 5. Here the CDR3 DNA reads TGTGCCAGCAGCCAACTCGGACTAGCGGGGGGAGGCACAGATACGCAGTATTTT. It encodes CASSQLGLAGGGTDTQYF.

The chain's CDR3 is CASSQAPGLAGGSLREQYF. The CDR3 region has the DNA TGTGCCAGCAGCCAAGCTCCGGGACTAGCGGGGGGGTCTCTTCGTGAGCAGTACTTC. The rearrangement links TRBV4-2 to TRBJ2-7; 16 nucleotides agree with TRBD2. The CDR3 is 19 residues long. Germline loops: CDR1 LGHNA, CDR2 YNFKEQ. The V segment lost 1 base and the J segment 7 bases; nucleotides outside the gene matches: 13.

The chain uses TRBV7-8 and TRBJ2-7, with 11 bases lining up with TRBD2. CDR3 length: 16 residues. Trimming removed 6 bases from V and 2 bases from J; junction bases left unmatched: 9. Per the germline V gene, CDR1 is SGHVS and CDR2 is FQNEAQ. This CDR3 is CASSLIRTSGPYEQYF. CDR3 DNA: TGTGCCAGCAGTTTGATTCGGACTAGCGGGCCCTACGAGCAGTACTTC.

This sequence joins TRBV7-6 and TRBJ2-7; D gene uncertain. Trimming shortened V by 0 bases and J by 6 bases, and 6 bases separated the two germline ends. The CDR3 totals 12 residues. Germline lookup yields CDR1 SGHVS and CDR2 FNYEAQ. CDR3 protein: CASSLASSEQYF. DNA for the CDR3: TGTGCCAGCAGCTTAGCGTCTAGCGAGCAGTACTTC.

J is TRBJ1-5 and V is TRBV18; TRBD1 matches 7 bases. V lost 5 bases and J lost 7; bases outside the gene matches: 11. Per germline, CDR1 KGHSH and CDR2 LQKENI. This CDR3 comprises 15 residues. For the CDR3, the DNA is TGTGCCAGCTCAGAACAGGGGTTCTTGGAGCAGCCCCAGCATTTT. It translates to CASSEQGFLEQPQHF.

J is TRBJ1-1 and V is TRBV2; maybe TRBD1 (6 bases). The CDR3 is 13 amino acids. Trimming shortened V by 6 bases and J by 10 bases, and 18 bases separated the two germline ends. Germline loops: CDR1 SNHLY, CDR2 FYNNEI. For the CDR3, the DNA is TGTGCCAGCAGCGCCAGATGGGAAGGGGGAGCTTTCTTT. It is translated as CASSARWEGGAFF. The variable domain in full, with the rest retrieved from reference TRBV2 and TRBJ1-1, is EPEVTQTPSHQVTQMGQEVILRCVPISNHLYFYWYRQILGQKVEFLVSFYNNEISEKSEIFDDQFSVERPDGSNFTLKIRSTKLEDSAMYFCASSARWEGGAFFGQGTRLTVV.

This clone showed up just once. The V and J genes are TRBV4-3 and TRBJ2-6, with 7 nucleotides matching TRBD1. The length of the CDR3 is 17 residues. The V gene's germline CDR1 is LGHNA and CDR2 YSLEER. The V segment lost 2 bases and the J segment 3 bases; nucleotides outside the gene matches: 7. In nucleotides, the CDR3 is TGCGCCAGCAGCCAATTGACAGGGTTTGGTGGGGCCAACGTCCTGACTTTC. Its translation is CASSQLTGFGGANVLTF.

The CDR3 DNA sequence: TGCGCCAGCAGCCCGGCGCTCGGGGGGAAGACCTACGAGCAGTACTTC. It yields the protein CASSPALGGKTYEQYF. V is TRBV5-1 and J is TRBJ2-7; 7 bases map to TRBD2. This CDR3 is built from 16 residues. J lost 2 bases, V lost 4 bases, and 12 bases had no gene match. Per germline, CDR1 SGHRS and CDR2 YFSETQ.

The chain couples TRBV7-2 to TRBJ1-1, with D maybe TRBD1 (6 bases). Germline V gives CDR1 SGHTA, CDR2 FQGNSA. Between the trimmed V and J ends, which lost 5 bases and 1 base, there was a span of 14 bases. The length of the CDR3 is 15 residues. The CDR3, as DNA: TGTGCCAGCAGCGGCAGGGGTTTGGAGAACACTGAAGCTTTCTTT. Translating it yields CASSGRGLENTEAFF. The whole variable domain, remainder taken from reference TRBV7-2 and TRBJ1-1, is GAGVSQSPSNKVTEKGKDVELRCDPISGHTALYWYRQSLGQGLEFLIYFQGNSAPDKSGLPSDRFSAERTGGSVSTLTIQRTQQEDSAVYLCASSGRGLENTEAFFGQGTRLTVV.

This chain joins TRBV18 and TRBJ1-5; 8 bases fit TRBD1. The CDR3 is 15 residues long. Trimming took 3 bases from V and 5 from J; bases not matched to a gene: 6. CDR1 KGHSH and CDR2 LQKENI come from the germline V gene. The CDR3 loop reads CASSPDRAGDQPQHF. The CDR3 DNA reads TGTGCCAGCTCACCGGACAGGGCGGGCGATCAGCCCCAGCATTTT.

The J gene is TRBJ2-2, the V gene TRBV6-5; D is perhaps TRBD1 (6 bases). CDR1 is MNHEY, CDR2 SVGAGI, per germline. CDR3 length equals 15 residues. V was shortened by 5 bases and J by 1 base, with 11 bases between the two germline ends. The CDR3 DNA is TGTGCCAGCAGTCGGAAGGGACAGAACACCGGGGAGCTGTTTTTT. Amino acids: CASSRKGQNTGELFF.

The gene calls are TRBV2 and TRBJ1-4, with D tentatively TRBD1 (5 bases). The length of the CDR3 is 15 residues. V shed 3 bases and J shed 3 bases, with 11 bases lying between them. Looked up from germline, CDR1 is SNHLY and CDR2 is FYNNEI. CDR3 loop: CASSEVWGANEKLFF. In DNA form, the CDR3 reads TGTGCCAGCAGTGAGGTCTGGGGGGCTAATGAAAAACTGTTTTTT.

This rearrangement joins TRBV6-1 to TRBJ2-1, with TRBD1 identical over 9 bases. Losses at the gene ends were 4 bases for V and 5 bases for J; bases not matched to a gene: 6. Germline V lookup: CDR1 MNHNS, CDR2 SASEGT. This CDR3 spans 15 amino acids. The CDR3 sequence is CASSAPGQGNNEQFF. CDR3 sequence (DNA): TGTGCCAGCAGTGCACCGGGACAGGGTAACAATGAGCAGTTCTTC.